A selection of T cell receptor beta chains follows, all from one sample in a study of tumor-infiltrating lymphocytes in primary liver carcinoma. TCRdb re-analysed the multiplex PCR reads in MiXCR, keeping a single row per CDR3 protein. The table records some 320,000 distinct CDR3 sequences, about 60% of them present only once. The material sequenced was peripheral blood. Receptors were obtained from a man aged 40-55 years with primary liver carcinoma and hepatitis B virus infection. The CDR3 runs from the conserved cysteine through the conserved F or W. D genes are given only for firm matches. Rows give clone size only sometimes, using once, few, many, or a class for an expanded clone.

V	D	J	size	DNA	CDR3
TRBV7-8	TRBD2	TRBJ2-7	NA	TGTGCCAGCAGCCTCCGTACTAGCGGGAGGCCAACCTACGAGCAGTACTTC	CASSLRTSGRPTYEQYF
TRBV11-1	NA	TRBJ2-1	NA	TGTGCCAGCAGCTTAGTTGGGAGTAGCAGAAACAATGAACAGTTCTTC	CASSLVGSSRNNEQFF
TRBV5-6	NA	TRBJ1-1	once	TGTGCCAGCAGCTTGGGGCAGGGATCCACCAAGGCTTCCTTT	CASSLGQGSTKASF
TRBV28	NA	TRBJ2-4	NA	TGTGCCAGCAGTGGTCCCCACCCGTCCAAAAACATTCAGTACTTC	CASSGPHPSKNIQYF
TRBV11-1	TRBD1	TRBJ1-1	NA	TGTGCCAGGAGCCCTGACAGGGGAGGGGCTGAAGCTTTCTTT	CARSPDRGGAEAFF
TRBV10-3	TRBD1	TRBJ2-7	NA	TGTGGCGCCCAAGGGGGCCCCTACGAGCAGTACTTC	CGAQGGPYEQYF
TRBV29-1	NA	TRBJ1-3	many	TGCAGCGTAATCCCCGGTTCTGGAAACACCATATATTTT	CSVIPGSGNTIYF
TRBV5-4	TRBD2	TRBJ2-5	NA	TGTGCCAGCAGTCGGACTAGCGGGAGCGAGACCCAGTACTTC	CASSRTSGSETQYF
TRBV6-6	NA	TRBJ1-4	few	TGTGCCAGCAGTTCCCCGGACAGACCTAATGAAAAACTGTTTTTT	CASSSPDRPNEKLFF
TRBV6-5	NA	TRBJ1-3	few	TGTGCCAGCAGGGCCTACTCTGGAAACACCATATATTTT	CASRAYSGNTIYF
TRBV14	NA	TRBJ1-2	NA	TGTGCCAGCAGCCTCGACAGGATCAGCTACACCTTC	CASSLDRISYTF
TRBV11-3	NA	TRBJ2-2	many	TGTGCCAGCAGCTTGAGCCCCCACACCGGGGAGCTGTTTTTT	CASSLSPHTGELFF
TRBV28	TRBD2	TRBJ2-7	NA	TGTGCCAGGAGTCTAGCGGGACCGGAATACGAGCAGTACTTC	CARSLAGPEYEQYF
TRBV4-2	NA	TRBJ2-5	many	TGTGCCAGCAGCCAAGAATTGGAGACCCAGTACTTC	CASSQELETQYF
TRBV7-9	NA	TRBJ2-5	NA	TGTGCCAGCAGCTTTGGCAGCTCAGAGACCCAGTACTTC	CASSFGSSETQYF
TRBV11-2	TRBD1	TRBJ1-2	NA	TGTGCCATTAGCCCGACAGGGGGTTATGGCTACACCTTC	CAISPTGGYGYTF
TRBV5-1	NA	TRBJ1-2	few	TGCGCCAGCAGCTTTGAGGGACTTGATGGCTACACCTTC	CASSFEGLDGYTF
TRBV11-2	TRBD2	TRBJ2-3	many	TGTGCCAGCAGCTTAGGTTCCGGAGGGCGGGAGGGAGATACGCAGTATTTT	CASSLGSGGREGDTQYF
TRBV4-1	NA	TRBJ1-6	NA	TGCGCCAGCAGCCAAGTTAATTCACCCCCCCACTTT	CASSQVNSPPHF
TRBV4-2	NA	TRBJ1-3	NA	TGTGCCAGCAGCCAATGGGACGGCTCTGGAAACACCATGTATTTT	CASSQWDGSGNTMYF
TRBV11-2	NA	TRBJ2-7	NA	TGTGCTAGCAGCCGCGCTAACGGGAGCTCCTACGAGCAGTACTTC	CASSRANGSSYEQYF
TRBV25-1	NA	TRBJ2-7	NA	TGTGCCAGCACCGACCTCATCCGATACGAGCAGTACTTC	CASTDLIRYEQYF
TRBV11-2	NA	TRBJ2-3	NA	TGTGCCAGCAGCTCAACATTTGGGAGGCCGAGCGCAGATATGCAGTATTTT	CASSSTFGRPSADMQYF
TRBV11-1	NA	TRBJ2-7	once	TGTGCCAGCAGCCTAGACGGCGTACAGGGTGGAGAGCAGTACTTC	CASSLDGVQGGEQYF
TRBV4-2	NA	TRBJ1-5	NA	TGTGCTAGCAGCCAAGATGGGGGCCGGAATCATCAGCCCCGGCATTTT	CASSQDGGRNHQPRHF
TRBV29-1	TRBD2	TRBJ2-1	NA	TGCAGCGTTTCTGGGACTAGCGGTAGAGGCTACAATGAGCAGTCCTTC	CSVSGTSGRGYNEQSF
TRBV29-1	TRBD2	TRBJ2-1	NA	TGCAGCCATAAACTAGCGGGGGTGTATAATGAGCAGTTCTTC	CSHKLAGVYNEQFF
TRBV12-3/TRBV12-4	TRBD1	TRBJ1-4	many	TGTGCCAGCAGGGCCCGGACAGGGGAAAAACTGTTTTTT	CASRARTGEKLFF
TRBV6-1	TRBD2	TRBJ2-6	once	TGTGCCACCCCGACTAGCGGGAACTCTGGGGCCAACTTCCTGACTTTC	CATPTSGNSGANFLTF
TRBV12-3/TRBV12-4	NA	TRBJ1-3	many	TGTGCCAGCAGTCTTACCGACATTTCTGGAAACACCATATATTTT	CASSLTDISGNTIYF
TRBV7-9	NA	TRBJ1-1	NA	TGTGCCAGCAGCTTAGGGGGGACGGAGATTGAAGCTTTCTTT	CASSLGGTEIEAFF
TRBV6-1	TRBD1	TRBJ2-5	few	TGTGCCGGTCGACAGGGGAGGGAGACCCAGTACTTC	CAGRQGRETQYF
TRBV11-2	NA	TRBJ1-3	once	TGTGTCAGCACCCAACCATTCGACCGCTTAGGAGGAAACACCATATATTTT	CVSTQPFDRLGGNTIYF
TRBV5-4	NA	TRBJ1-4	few	TGTGCCAGCAGCTTGCATGGGCAGGGGAATGAAAAACTGTTTTTT	CASSLHGQGNEKLFF
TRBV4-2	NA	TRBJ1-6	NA	TGTGCCAGCAGCCACGATCCCGGGGGTAGTGATTCACCCCTCCACTTT	CASSHDPGGSDSPLHF
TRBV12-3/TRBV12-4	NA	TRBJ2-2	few	TGTGCCAGCAGTTTAGGAGCACCCCTCACCGGGGAGCTGTTTTTT	CASSLGAPLTGELFF
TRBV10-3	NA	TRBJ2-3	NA	TGTACCATCGCACCCAGCACAGACACGCAGTATTTT	CTIAPSTDTQYF
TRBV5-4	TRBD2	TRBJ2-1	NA	TGTGCCAGCAACCTGGGACTGGCGGGAGGGAATGAGCAGTTCTTC	CASNLGLAGGNEQFF
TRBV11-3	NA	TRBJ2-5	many	TGTGCCAGCAGCAATGGGGGACTCCAAGAGACCCAGTACTTC	CASSNGGLQETQYF
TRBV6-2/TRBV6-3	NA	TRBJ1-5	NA	TGTGCCAGCAACAAATTAGCAGGATCCAATCAGTCCCAACATTTT	CASNKLAGSNQSQHF
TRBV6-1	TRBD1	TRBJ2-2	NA	TGTGCCAGCAGTTTTCAGGGGGCAAAAAACACCGGGGAGCTGTTTTTT	CASSFQGAKNTGELFF
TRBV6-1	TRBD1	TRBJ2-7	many	TGTGCCAGCCAACGGACAGGGGTCCCCTACGAGCAGTACTTC	CASQRTGVPYEQYF
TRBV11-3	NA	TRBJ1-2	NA	TGTGCCACCTTATGGGAGGGGATGATTCGTGGCTACACCTTC	CATLWEGMIRGYTF
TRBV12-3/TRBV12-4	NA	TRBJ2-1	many	TGTGCCAGCAGAGACTTGAACTCCTACAATGAGCAGTTCTTC	CASRDLNSYNEQFF
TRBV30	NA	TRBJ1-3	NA	TGTGCCTGGAGTTCCCGGGGGGCCGTCTCTGGAAACACCATATATTTT	CAWSSRGAVSGNTIYF
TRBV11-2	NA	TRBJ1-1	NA	TGTGCCAGCAGCTTACTTTTAAAGGGAGACCCTGAAGCTTTCTTT	CASSLLLKGDPEAFF
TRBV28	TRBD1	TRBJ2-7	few	TGTGCTAGCAGTTTATCCCGGACAGGGGTCAACGAGCAGTACTTC	CASSLSRTGVNEQYF
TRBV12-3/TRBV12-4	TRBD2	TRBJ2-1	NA	TGTGCCAGCATCCCCCGCCTAGCGGGAAGCTACAATGAGCGGTTCTTC	CASIPRLAGSYNERFF
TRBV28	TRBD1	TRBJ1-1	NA	TGTGCCAGCAGCTCCTCCGGGACAGGAAACACTGAAGCTTTCTTT	CASSSSGTGNTEAFF
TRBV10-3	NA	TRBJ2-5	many	TGTGCCATCAGTGAGTCGAGGGACCCCGCTTTATTGACCCAGTACTTC	CAISESRDPALLTQYF
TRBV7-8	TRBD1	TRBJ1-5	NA	TGTGCCAGCAGCTTGTTCCGGGACAGCACTCAGCCCCAGCATTTT	CASSLFRDSTQPQHF
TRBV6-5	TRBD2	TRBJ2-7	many	TGTGCCAGCAGGACGAAGACTAGCGGGGAAGGGGAGCAGTACTTC	CASRTKTSGEGEQYF
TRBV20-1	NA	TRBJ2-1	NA	TGCAGTGCCCCAGAGAGGTACAATGAGCAGTTCTTC	CSAPERYNEQFF
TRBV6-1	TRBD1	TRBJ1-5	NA	TGTGCCAGCAGTGGAGTGACAGGGGCCTATCAGCCCCAGCATTTT	CASSGVTGAYQPQHF
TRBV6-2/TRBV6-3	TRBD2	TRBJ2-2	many	TGTGCCAGCAGCGCGGGGGACACCGGGGAGCTGTTTTTT	CASSAGDTGELFF